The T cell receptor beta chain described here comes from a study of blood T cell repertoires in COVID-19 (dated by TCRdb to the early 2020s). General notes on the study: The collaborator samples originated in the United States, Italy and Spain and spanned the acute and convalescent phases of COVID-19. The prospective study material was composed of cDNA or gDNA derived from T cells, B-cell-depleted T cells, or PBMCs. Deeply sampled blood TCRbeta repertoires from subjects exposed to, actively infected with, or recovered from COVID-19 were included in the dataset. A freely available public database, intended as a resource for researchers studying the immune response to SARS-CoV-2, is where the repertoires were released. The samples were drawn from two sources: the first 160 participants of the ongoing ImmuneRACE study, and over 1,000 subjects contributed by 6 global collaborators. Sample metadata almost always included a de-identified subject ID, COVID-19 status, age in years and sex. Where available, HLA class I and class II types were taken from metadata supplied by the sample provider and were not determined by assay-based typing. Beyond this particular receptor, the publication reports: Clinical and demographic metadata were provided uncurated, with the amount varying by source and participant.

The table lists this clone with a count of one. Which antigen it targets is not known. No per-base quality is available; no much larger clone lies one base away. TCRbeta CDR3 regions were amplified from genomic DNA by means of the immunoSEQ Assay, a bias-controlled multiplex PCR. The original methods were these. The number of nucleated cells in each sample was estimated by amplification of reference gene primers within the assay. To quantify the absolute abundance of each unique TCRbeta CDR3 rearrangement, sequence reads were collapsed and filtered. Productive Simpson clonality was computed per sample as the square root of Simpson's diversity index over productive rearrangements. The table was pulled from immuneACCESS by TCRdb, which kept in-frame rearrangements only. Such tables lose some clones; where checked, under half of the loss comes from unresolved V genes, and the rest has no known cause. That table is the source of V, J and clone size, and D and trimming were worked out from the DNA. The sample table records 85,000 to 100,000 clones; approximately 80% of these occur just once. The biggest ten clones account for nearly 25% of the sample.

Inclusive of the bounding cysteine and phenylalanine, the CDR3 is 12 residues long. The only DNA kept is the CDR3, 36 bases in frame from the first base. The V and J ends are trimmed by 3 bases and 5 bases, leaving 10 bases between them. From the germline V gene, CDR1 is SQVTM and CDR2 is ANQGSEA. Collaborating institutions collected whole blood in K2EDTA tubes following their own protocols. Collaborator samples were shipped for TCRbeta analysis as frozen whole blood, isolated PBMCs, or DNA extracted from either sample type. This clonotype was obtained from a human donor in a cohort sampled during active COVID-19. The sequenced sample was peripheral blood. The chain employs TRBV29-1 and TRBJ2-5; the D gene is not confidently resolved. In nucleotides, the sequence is TGCAGCGTTGAGGAGCTTTCGGAGACCCAGTACTTC. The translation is CSVEELSETQYF.